The 18 T cell receptor beta chains below come from one sample, sequenced in a study of cytomegalovirus exposure and HLA in healthy donors. The protocol was immunoSEQ multiplex PCR, while the TCRdb copy is restricted to in-frame clones and leaves out a portion. The sample includes about 280,000 clones, roughly 90% of them seen just once. Material for sequencing was PBMCs. These receptors originate from a woman in her late teens or twenties in good health and CMV-seronegative.

The chain is built from TRBV7-6 and TRBJ2-1; 12 bases are shared with TRBD2. Germline CDR1 and CDR2: SGHVS and FNYEAQ. CDR3 length: 16 amino acids. With V trimmed by 5 bases and J by 4 bases, 6 bases remained unmatched. The CDR3: CASSRGTSGWYNEQFF. The CDR3 coding sequence is TGTGCCAGCAGCCGGGGGACTAGCGGGTGGTACAATGAGCAGTTCTTC.

This chain links TRBV19 with TRBJ2-1; the match to TRBD2 covers 8 bases. Germline V gene data show CDR1 as LNHDA and CDR2 as SQIVND (reference sequence). The CDR3 contains 15 residues. V trimming: 9 bases; J trimming: 1 base; junction bases outside the gene matches: 8. CDR3 sequence (DNA): TGTGCCAGCCAGCGGGAGAGAGGTTCCTACAATGAGCAGTTCTTC. It is translated as CASQRERGSYNEQFF.

The chain carries TRBV5-4 and TRBJ2-7, with 10 positions matching TRBD2. The CDR3 loop spans 15 amino acids. CDR1 is SGHNT, CDR2 YYREEE, per germline (reference sequence). J lost 0 bases, V lost 2 bases, and 2 bases had no gene match. Here the CDR3 DNA reads TGTGCCAGCAGCTTCAAGCGGGAGGGCTCCTACGAGCAGTACTTC. Residues: CASSFKREGSYEQYF.

This clone has only one observation. The chain is built from TRBV5-6 and TRBJ2-7; 8 positions match TRBD2. CDR1 is SGHDT and CDR2 is YYEEEE in the germline V gene. CDR3 length: 11 amino acids. J gave up 6 bases and V 4 bases, and 0 bases lay outside the gene matches. The CDR3 bases are TGTGCCAGCAGCCGGGGGGGCGAGCAGTACTTC. It encodes CASSRGGEQYF.

The chain carries TRBV13 and TRBJ1-2; 9 bases match TRBD1. V shed 5 bases, J shed 4 bases, and the junction held 14 bases outside the gene matches. The CDR3 consists of 17 residues. Germline CDR1 and CDR2: PRHDT and FYEKMQ (reference sequence). This CDR3 is CASSKGGTGTVGYGYTF. The CDR3 DNA reads TGTGCCAGCAGCAAGGGGGGGACAGGGACGGTGGGCTATGGCTACACCTTC.

The chain links TRBV27 to TRBJ2-7; TRBD2 agrees at 11 bases. V lost 5 bases to trimming and J lost 3 bases; unmatched junction nucleotides: 6. The CDR3 has 15 amino acids. CDR1 and CDR2 from the germline V gene are MNHEY and SMNVEV (reference sequence). The CDR3: CASSHLLAGVYEQYF. CDR3 nucleotides: TGTGCCAGCAGTCACTTACTAGCGGGGGTCTACGAGCAGTACTTC.

The chain joins TRBV6-1 to TRBJ1-5; D gene uncertain. Trimming shortened V by 3 bases and J by 5 bases, and 14 bases separated the two germline ends. Per germline, CDR1 MNHNS and CDR2 SASEGT. The CDR3 loop spans 15 amino acids. DNA of the CDR3: TGTGCCAGCAGTGAGGTTTTGTCAGGCTATCAGCCCCAGCATTTT. As protein: CASSEVLSGYQPQHF.

The chain has TRBV25-1 and TRBJ1-1; possible D gene TRBD1, 5 bases. Trimming cost V 2 bases and J 8 bases, with 9 bases left between them. CDR1 MGHDK and CDR2 SYGVNS come from the germline V gene. This CDR3 has 12 residues. The CDR3 nucleotides read TGTGCCAGCAGTGAAAATCGGGGGGAAGCTTTCTTT. Amino acid sequence: CASSENRGEAFF. Using reference TRBV25-1 and TRBJ1-1 for the parts outside the CDR3, the full variable domain is EADIYQTPRYLVIGTGKKITLECSQTMGHDKMYWYQQDPGMELHLIHYSYGVNSTEKGDLSSESTVSRIRTEHFPLTLESARPSHTSQYLCASSENRGEAFFGQGTRLTVV.

The V gene is TRBV10-1, the J gene TRBJ1-3; D might be TRBD1 (6 bases). Per the germline V gene, CDR1 is WNHNN and CDR2 is SYGVQD (reference sequence). The CDR3 sequence is 14 residues long. The V gene lost 3 bases and the J gene lost 2 bases, with 8 bases spanning the gap. CDR3 sequence (DNA): TGCGCCAGCAGTGATTACAGGGCTGGAAACACCATATATTTT. It encodes CASSDYRAGNTIYF.

The chain uses TRBV7-2 and TRBJ2-7, with 12 positions matching TRBD2. Germline V gives CDR1 SGHTA, CDR2 FQGNSA. This CDR3 comprises 16 residues. V was pared by 3 bases and J by 2 bases, with 5 bases of the junction left unmatched. In DNA form, the CDR3 reads TGTGCCAGCAGCTTGTCGACTAGCGGGAGAACCTACGAGCAGTACTTC. This codes for CASSLSTSGRTYEQYF.

This clone was picked up a small number of times. This chain connects TRBV5-1 to TRBJ2-7, with D uncertain. Looked up from germline, CDR1 is SGHRS and CDR2 is YFSETQ. V gave up 0 bases and J gave up 5 bases, with 6 bases separating them. The CDR3 has 12 residues. The CDR3 coding sequence is TGCGCCAGCAGCTTGGAAGCCCACGAGCAGTACTTC. Its protein product is CASSLEAHEQYF.

DNA of the CDR3: TGTGCCAGCAACCTTGAAGGGGGCGGGAGCAATCAGCCCCAGCATTTT. It codes for CASNLEGGGSNQPQHF. This chain uses TRBV6-6 with TRBJ1-5, with 7 bases lining up with TRBD1. Looked up from germline, CDR1 is MNHNY and CDR2 is SVGAGI (reference sequence). The CDR3 loop spans 16 amino acids. With 7 bases clipped from V and 1 base from J, the junction kept 10 bases outside the gene matches.

The chain's CDR3 is CASTLTQLGYEQYF. DNA for the CDR3: TGTGCCAGCACCCTGACTCAGCTCGGCTACGAGCAGTACTTC. J is TRBJ2-7 and V is TRBV6-1; D ambiguous. Trimming cost V 7 bases and J 3 bases, with 16 bases left between them. The germline V gene encodes CDR1 MNHNS and CDR2 SASEGT. There are 14 residues in the CDR3.

The V and J genes are TRBV27 and TRBJ1-2; a possible D gene is TRBD1 (5 bases). The length of the CDR3 is 15 residues. V was cut by 0 bases and J by 3 bases, with 11 bases left in between. Germline V gene sequence: CDR1 MNHEY, CDR2 SMNVEV (reference sequence). The CDR3 here is CASSLSFSGYYGYTF. The CDR3 region has the DNA TGTGCCAGCAGTTTATCGTTTTCAGGGTACTATGGCTACACCTTC.

This clone has a single count. The J gene is TRBJ2-7, the V gene TRBV4-2; 13 bases are shared with TRBD2. Unmatched junction bases numbered 5, after V lost 0 bases and J lost 6 bases. Germline CDR1 is LGHNA and CDR2 is YNFKEQ. This CDR3 region has 16 residues. Here the CDR3 reads CASSQDRTSGSSEQYF. CDR3 bases: TGTGCCAGCAGCCAAGACAGGACTAGCGGGAGCAGCGAGCAGTACTTC.

This chain joins TRBV2 and TRBJ1-4; TRBD1 is a possible D gene (5 bases). The CDR3 sequence is 18 residues long. Looked up from germline, CDR1 is SNHLY and CDR2 is FYNNEI. V was shortened by 4 bases and J by 0 bases, with 18 bases between the two germline ends. In nucleotides, the CDR3 is TGTGCCAGCAGTGTTTTTTGGGACTTCGGCGCAACTAATGAAAAACTGTTTTTT. Translation gives CASSVFWDFGATNEKLFF.

V usage is TRBV6-1 and J usage is TRBJ2-5; TRBD2 might be the D (5 bases). This CDR3 contains 14 residues. Per the germline V gene, CDR1 is MNHNS and CDR2 is SASEGT. V was cut by 5 bases and J by 2 bases, with 12 bases left in between. This CDR3 reads CASSNQRLQETQYF. The CDR3, as DNA: TGTGCCAGCAGTAACCAGCGGCTTCAAGAGACCCAGTACTTC.

This clone appeared a few times. The V call is TRBV6-5, the J call TRBJ2-2; 10 nucleotides line up with TRBD1. The germline V gene encodes CDR1 MNHEY and CDR2 SVGAGI. V was clipped by 2 bases and J by 7 bases; unmatched bases: 4. The CDR3 is 15 residues long. The CDR3 DNA sequence: TGTGCCAGCAGTTACGGGACAGGGGCTGGCGGGGAGCTGTTTTTT. It encodes CASSYGTGAGGELFF.